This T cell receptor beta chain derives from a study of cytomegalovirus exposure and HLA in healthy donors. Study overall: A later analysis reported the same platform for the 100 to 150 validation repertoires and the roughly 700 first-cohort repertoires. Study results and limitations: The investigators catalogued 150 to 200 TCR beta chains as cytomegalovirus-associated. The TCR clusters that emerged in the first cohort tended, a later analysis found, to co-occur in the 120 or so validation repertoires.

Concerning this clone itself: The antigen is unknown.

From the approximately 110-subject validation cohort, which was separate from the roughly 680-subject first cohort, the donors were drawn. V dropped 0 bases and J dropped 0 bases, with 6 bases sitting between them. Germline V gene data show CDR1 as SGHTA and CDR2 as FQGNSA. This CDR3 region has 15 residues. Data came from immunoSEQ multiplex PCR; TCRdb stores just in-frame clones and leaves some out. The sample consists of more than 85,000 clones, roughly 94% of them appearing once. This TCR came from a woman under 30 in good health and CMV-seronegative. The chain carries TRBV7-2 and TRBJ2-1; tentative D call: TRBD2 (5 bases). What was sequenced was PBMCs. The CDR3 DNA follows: TGTGCCAGCAGCTTAGCGGCGGGCTCCTACAATGAGCAGTTCTTC. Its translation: CASSLAAGSYNEQFF.